This TCR beta chain was sequenced for a study of T cells in Graves' hyperthyroidism and ophthalmopathy. Amplified regions were TCR beta CDR3 sequences from RNA transcripts. The TCR CDR3 was amplified in a first-round RT-PCR using the HTBI primer set. MiXCR, run by TCRdb on the multiplex PCR reads, gives a single entry per CDR3 protein. The sample includes 530,000 or so distinct CDR3 sequences, approximately 25% of them seen just once. Germline lookup yields CDR1 MDHEN and CDR2 SYDVKM. Trimming removed 8 bases from V and 7 bases from J; junction bases left unmatched: 5. CDR3 size: 13 residues. The sequencing input was blood. The rearrangement uses TRBV28 and TRBJ2-2; the match to TRBD2 covers 9 bases. This TCR was sampled from a woman aged 30 to 39 with Graves' ophthalmopathy. The CDR3, as DNA: TGTGCCAGCCGACAGCGGGGGGTCGGGGAGCTGTTTTTT. The encoded protein is CASRQRGVGELFF.